This T cell receptor beta chain emerged from a study of T cell responses to AZD1222 COVID-19 vaccine. Whole-study results and caveats: Sampled repertoires all dated from after the peak T cell response. Among those given AZD1222, only 6 or 7 were seropositive at baseline. Variant regions that are unmutated are reportedly the target of nearly half of spike-specific TCRs. Possibly, clonal diversity was underestimated; donors were largely white British and included more females.

Measured with immunoSEQ multiplex PCR; TCRdb has only the in-frame clones, and not every one. The sample carries 140,000 to 150,000 clones, 75% to 95% recorded once. Germline CDR1 LNHDA, CDR2 SQIVND (reference sequence). The trim removed 5 bases at V and 0 bases at J, leaving 8 bases unmatched. The CDR3 length is 17 residues. This clone appeared a single time. What it recognizes is unknown. The genes are TRBV19 and TRBJ1-3, with 9 bases matching TRBD1. The TCR comes from an adult in good health. Sequenced here: peripheral blood, sampled on day 0 of MenACWY control vaccination. The CDR3 DNA reads as TGTGCCAGTAGTTTACCCGGGACAGGGTTCTCTGGAAACACCATATATTTT. Its translation is CASSLPGTGFSGNTIYF.